The next 28 T cell receptor beta chains were all read from a single sample in a study of a mutant IDH1 vaccine in newly diagnosed glioma. No cognate antigen is known for these TCRs. Specified time point: week 35, safety follow-up. The content of each vaccine dose was 300 ug of mutant IDH1 20-mer peptide, and topical imiquimod accompanied it. Assay: immunoSEQ multiplex PCR; the TCRdb copy retains only in-frame clones and omits some. Of 68,000 or so clones listed, 84% are singletons. The sample consisted of PBMCs, taken from a glioma patient whose treatment included an IDH1 peptide vaccine. These receptors were obtained from a man between 18 and 29 years old with glioma.

This chain uses TRBV13 with TRBJ1-2; maybe TRBD1 (5 bases). V was pared by 5 bases and J by 3 bases, with 10 bases between. The length of the CDR3 is 13 residues. Germline values: CDR1 PRHDT, CDR2 FYEKMQ (reference sequence). The CDR3 spells CASSLTTDYGYTF. The CDR3 coding sequence is TGTGCCAGCAGCCTTACGACAGACTATGGCTACACCTTC.

This clone has just one count. The chain links TRBV7-2 to TRBJ1-3; D gene ambiguous. With 6 bases removed from V and 0 bases from J, the gap between germline ends came to 12 bases. Germline V lookup: CDR1 SGHTA, CDR2 FQGNSA. CDR3 length equals 15 residues. The CDR3 protein is CASSQDWSSGNTIYF. The CDR3 coding sequence is TGTGCCAGCAGTCAGGACTGGAGCTCTGGAAACACCATATATTTT.

The chain employs TRBV13 and TRBJ2-1; D gene uncertain. Trimming stripped 6 bases from V and 5 bases from J, with 17 bases between. CDR3 length: 15 amino acids. CDR1 PRHDT and CDR2 FYEKMQ come from the germline V gene (reference sequence). CDR3 in amino acids: CASSFEQWPNNEQFF. CDR3 in DNA: TGTGCCAGCAGTTTCGAACAGTGGCCTAACAATGAGCAGTTCTTC. Full variable domain (missing parts from reference TRBV13 and TRBJ2-1): AAGVIQSPRHLIKEKRETATLKCYPIPRHDTVYWYQQGPGQDPQFLISFYEKMQSDKGSIPDRFSAQQFSDYHSELNMSSLELGDSALYFCASSFEQWPNNEQFFGPGTRLTVL.

V is TRBV5-1 and J is TRBJ1-1; D remains ambiguous. V was pared by 0 bases and J by 4 bases, with 10 bases between. From germline, CDR1 is SGHRS and CDR2 YFSETQ. The CDR3 totals 14 residues. CDR3 in amino acids: CASSLEVRGTEAFF. The CDR3 bases are TGCGCCAGCAGCTTGGAGGTTCGAGGCACTGAAGCTTTCTTT.

This chain connects TRBV7-9 to TRBJ2-7, with no clear D. CDR3 size: 15 residues. Germline V gives CDR1 SEHNR, CDR2 FQNEAQ (reference sequence). Trimming removed 1 base at V and 4 bases at J, with 14 bases between. The CDR3: CASSLVIVARYEQYF. In DNA, the CDR3 is TGTGCCAGCAGCTTAGTAATAGTCGCTCGTTACGAGCAGTACTTC.

The genes are TRBV6-5 and TRBJ1-1; no reliable D call. This CDR3 comprises 12 residues. The V gene's germline CDR1 is MNHEY and CDR2 SVGAGI. The V end lost 10 bases, the J end lost 2 bases, and 11 bases lay between the germline ends. The CDR3 DNA sequence: TGTGCCATCCAGTATTCTAACACTGAAGCTTTCTTT. Its translation is CAIQYSNTEAFF.

This rearrangement joins TRBV18 to TRBJ1-1; D might be TRBD1 (5 bases). V was trimmed by 0 bases and J by 1 base, leaving 9 bases between them. The CDR3 sequence is 15 residues long. Germline CDR1 is KGHSH and CDR2 is LQKENI. CDR3 sequence reads: CASSPPAGQNTEAFF. The DNA of the CDR3 is TGTGCCAGCTCACCACCGGCAGGGCAGAACACTGAAGCTTTCTTT.

V is TRBV5-1 and J is TRBJ2-3; 12 nucleotides align to TRBD2. The ends lost 1 base at V and 4 bases at J; junction bases unmatched: 4. The CDR3 is 16 residues long. The germline CDR1 and CDR2 sequences are SGHRS and YFSETQ. This CDR3 reads CASSLLAGGLADTQYF. For the CDR3, the DNA is TGCGCCAGCAGCTTGCTAGCGGGAGGGTTAGCAGATACGCAGTATTTT.

This clone was detected only a few times. This chain connects TRBV29-1 to TRBJ1-1; D is unresolved. Trimming cost V 2 bases and J 2 bases, with 12 bases left between them. Germline-derived CDR1 and CDR2 are SQVTM and ANQGSEA. The CDR3 is 14 residues long. CDR3 loop: CSVERRVGNTEAFF. CDR3 sequence (DNA): TGCAGCGTTGAACGGCGGGTAGGAAACACTGAAGCTTTCTTT.

The rearrangement links TRBV6-5 to TRBJ2-5; D possibly corresponds to TRBD2 (6 bases). The ends were cut back, 6 bases at V and 5 bases at J, with 13 bases in the middle. CDR1 and CDR2 (germline): MNHEY, SVGAGI. The CDR3 extends over 13 amino acids. The CDR3 loop is CASRRGFQETQYF. As DNA, the CDR3 is TGTGCCAGCAGGCGGGGATTTCAGGAGACCCAGTACTTC.

This clone has only one observation. The V and J genes are TRBV6-1 and TRBJ1-1; no clear D. V lost 3 bases to trimming and J lost 2 bases, with 7 bases between them. Germline V lookup: CDR1 MNHNS, CDR2 SASEGT. CDR3 length: 13 amino acids. The CDR3 reads CASSESANTEAFF. The CDR3 region has the DNA TGTGCCAGCAGTGAGTCCGCTAACACTGAAGCTTTCTTT.

The table lists this clone with a few counts. This sample includes further DNA sequences coding for the same CDR3. The V call is TRBV30, the J call TRBJ1-5; D remains ambiguous. The CDR3 is 15 residues long. Trimming took 0 bases from V and 0 from J, leaving 9 bases between them. CDR1 is GTSNPN, CDR2 SVGIG, per germline (reference sequence). The CDR3 DNA sequence: TGTGCCTGGAGTGTGGGGAGCTATAGCAATCAGCCCCAGCATTTT. Translating it yields CAWSVGSYSNQPQHF.

V usage is TRBV30 and J usage is TRBJ2-4, with 7 nucleotides matching TRBD1. V trimming: 3 bases; J trimming: 2 bases; junction bases outside the gene matches: 7. This CDR3 spans 15 amino acids. Germline CDR1 is GTSNPN and CDR2 is SVGIG (reference sequence). The CDR3, as DNA: TGTGCCTGGAGCGACCTGGGACAGACCAAAAACATTCAGTACTTC. It specifies CAWSDLGQTKNIQYF.

The chain links TRBV7-2 to TRBJ1-2; 10 bases fit TRBD1. CDR1 SGHTA and CDR2 FQGNSA come from the germline V gene. Trimming cost V 3 bases and J 8 bases; bases outside gene matches: 6. The CDR3 totals 14 residues. CDR3 DNA sequence: TGTGCCAGCAGCTTTGACAGGGGGCGAAGAGGCTACACCTTC. This codes for CASSFDRGRRGYTF.

Only one count was recorded for this clone. The chain joins TRBV18 to TRBJ2-7, with D perhaps TRBD1 (6 bases). Deletions cut 3 bases from V and 5 bases from J, with 17 bases between. The germline CDR1 and CDR2 sequences are KGHSH and LQKENI. This CDR3 contains 15 residues. Here the CDR3 DNA reads TGTGCCAGCTCACCCAGCCTAGGGGGTTCGAACGAGCAGTACTTC. It codes for CASSPSLGGSNEQYF.

V and J are TRBV2 and TRBJ2-2, with D perhaps assigned TRBD1 or TRBD2 (5 bases each). Germline lookup yields CDR1 SNHLY and CDR2 FYNNEI. Trimming removed 7 bases from V and 6 bases from J, with 21 bases in between. The CDR3 has 16 amino acids. CDR3 sequence: CASNPGPPVQSGELFF. DNA for the CDR3: TGTGCCAGCAATCCGGGACCCCCTGTCCAGTCCGGGGAGCTGTTTTTT.

The V and J genes are TRBV10-3 and TRBJ1-1, with 9 nucleotides matching TRBD1. Germline V gene sequence: CDR1 ENHRY, CDR2 SYGVKD. Losses at the gene ends were 1 base for V and 8 bases for J; bases not matched to a gene: 11. CDR3 length: 16 residues. The CDR3 region is CAISEYSPGTGSEAFF. The CDR3 DNA reads as TGTGCCATCAGTGAGTATAGTCCCGGGACAGGGTCCGAAGCTTTCTTT.

The rearrangement uses TRBV20-1 and TRBJ1-2, with a possible D match to TRBD1 (6 bases). This CDR3 comprises 11 residues. Deletions cut 4 bases from V and 10 bases from J, with 13 bases between. Germline CDR1 DFQATT, CDR2 SNEGSKA (reference sequence). CDR3 in amino acids: CSAKGRQVYTF. Written as DNA, the CDR3 is TGCAGTGCTAAGGGGCGACAGGTCTACACCTTC.

By proportion, this clone is medium-sized. Different DNA sequences within this sample yield the same CDR3. The chain carries TRBV29-1 and TRBJ1-2; D gene unclear. V shed 1 base and J shed 5 bases, with 2 bases lying between them. This CDR3 region has 10 residues. In germline, CDR1 is SQVTM, CDR2 ANQGSEA. The CDR3 region is CSVEGYGYTF. The DNA for the CDR3 is TGCAGCGTTGAAGGTTATGGCTACACCTTC.

V usage is TRBV11-3 and J usage is TRBJ2-2, with 12 bases fitting TRBD2. V lost 5 bases, J lost 6 bases, and 4 bases stayed unmatched. Germline V CDR1 and CDR2: SGHNT, YENEEA. CDR3 size: 15 residues. The CDR3 bases are TGTGCCAGCAGCCAGTCTAGCGGGAGGGCCGGGGAGCTGTTTTTT. Translation gives CASSQSSGRAGELFF. Full variable domain (remainder filled in from reference TRBV11-3 and TRBJ2-2): EAGVVQSPRYKIIEKKQPVAFWCNPISGHNTLYWYLQNLGQGPELLIRYENEEAVDDSQLPKDRFSAERLKGVDSTLKIQPAELGDSAVYLCASSQSSGRAGELFFGEGSRLTVL.

The CDR3 sequence: CAISDGLNTEAFF. DNA of the CDR3: TGTGCCATCAGTGACGGACTCAACACTGAAGCTTTCTTT. This chain joins TRBV10-3 and TRBJ1-1; no reliable D call. The CDR3 loop spans 13 amino acids. Germline CDR1 reads ENHRY; CDR2 reads SYGVKD. Deletions cut 3 bases from V and 2 bases from J, with 7 bases between.

This chain connects TRBV28 to TRBJ1-1, with D uncertain. The V end was cut by 2 bases, the J end by 5 bases, with 12 bases between. Germline V gives CDR1 MDHEN, CDR2 SYDVKM. CDR3 length: 14 amino acids. DNA of the CDR3: TGTGCCAGCAGTTTACGAGGAGGAAGAACTGAAGCTTTCTTT. Protein sequence: CASSLRGGRTEAFF.

V gene TRBV5-1 combines with J gene TRBJ1-1, with D perhaps matching TRBD1 (6 bases). Germline values: CDR1 SGHRS, CDR2 YFSETQ. V was cut by 0 bases and J by 7 bases, with 7 bases left in between. This CDR3 is 12 amino acids long. As DNA, the CDR3 is TGCGCCAGCAGCTTGGGGGGGCTTGAAGCTTTCTTT. Encoded protein: CASSLGGLEAFF.

This chain connects TRBV13 to TRBJ1-1; D gene unclear. This CDR3 contains 11 residues. With 1 base removed from V and 4 bases from J, the gap between germline ends came to 1 base. In germline, CDR1 is PRHDT, CDR2 FYEKMQ (reference sequence). Here the CDR3 DNA reads TGTGCCAGCAGCTTAGTCACTGAAGCTTTCTTT. This gives the protein CASSLVTEAFF. Supplemented by reference TRBV13 and TRBJ1-1, the full variable domain reads AAGVIQSPRHLIKEKRETATLKCYPIPRHDTVYWYQQGPGQDPQFLISFYEKMQSDKGSIPDRFSAQQFSDYHSELNMSSLELGDSALYFCASSLVTEAFFGQGTRLTVV.

The V gene is TRBV5-1, the J gene TRBJ2-1, with 9 bases identical to TRBD2. With 6 bases clipped from V and 3 bases from J, the junction kept 4 bases outside the gene matches. Germline-derived CDR1 and CDR2 are SGHRS and YFSETQ. The CDR3 covers 14 residues. The CDR3 bases are TGCGCCAGCATGCGGGAGGGCCACTACAATGAGCAGTTCTTC. This gives the protein CASMREGHYNEQFF.

The chain recombines TRBV25-1 with TRBJ2-7; 7 bases line up with TRBD2. Per germline, CDR1 MGHDK and CDR2 SYGVNS. CDR3 length: 14 residues. The V segment lost 11 bases and the J segment 2 bases; nucleotides outside the gene matches: 12. CDR3: CAAQRGRSPYEQYF. The CDR3 region has the DNA TGTGCCGCTCAGCGGGGCCGCAGCCCCTACGAGCAGTACTTC.

This chain uses TRBV7-2 with TRBJ2-7; D perhaps matches TRBD1 (5 bases). V dropped 5 bases and J dropped 1 base, with 18 bases sitting between them. The CDR3 is made up of 16 amino acids. The germline CDR1 and CDR2 sequences are SGHTA and FQGNSA. The CDR3 DNA reads as TGTGCCAGCAGCCCTGTTGCCCGACAGAGATCCTACGAGCAGTACTTC. Amino acids: CASSPVARQRSYEQYF.

The chain combines TRBV28 with TRBJ1-1; D unclear. Germline V CDR1 and CDR2: MDHEN, SYDVKM. The V gene lost 5 bases and the J gene lost 5 bases, with 12 bases spanning the gap. The CDR3 extends over 13 amino acids. CDR3: CASSRGVWTEAFF. As DNA, the CDR3 is TGTGCCAGCAGTCGAGGTGTATGGACTGAAGCTTTCTTT.